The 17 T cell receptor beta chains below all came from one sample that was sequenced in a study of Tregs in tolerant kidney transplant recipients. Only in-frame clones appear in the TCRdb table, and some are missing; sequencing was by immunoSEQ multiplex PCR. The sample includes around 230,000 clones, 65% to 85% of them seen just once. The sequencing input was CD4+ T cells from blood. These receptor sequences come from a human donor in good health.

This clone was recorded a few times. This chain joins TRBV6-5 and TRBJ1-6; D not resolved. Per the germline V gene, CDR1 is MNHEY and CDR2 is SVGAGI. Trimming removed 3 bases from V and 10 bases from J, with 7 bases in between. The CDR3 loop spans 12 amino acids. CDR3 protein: CASSYQYSPLHF. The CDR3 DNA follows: TGTGCCAGCAGTTATCAGTACTCACCCCTCCACTTT.

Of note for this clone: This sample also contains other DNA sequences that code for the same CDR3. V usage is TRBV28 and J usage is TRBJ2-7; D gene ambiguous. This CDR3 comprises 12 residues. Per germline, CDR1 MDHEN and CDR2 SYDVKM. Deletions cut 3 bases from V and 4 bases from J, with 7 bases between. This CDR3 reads CASSFVEYEQYF. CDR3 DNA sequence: TGTGCCAGCAGTTTTGTCGAATACGAGCAGTACTTC.

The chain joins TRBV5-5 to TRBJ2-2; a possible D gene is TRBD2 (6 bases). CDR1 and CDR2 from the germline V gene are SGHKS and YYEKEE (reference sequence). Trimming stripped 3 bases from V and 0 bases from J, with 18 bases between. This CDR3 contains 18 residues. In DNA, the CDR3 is TGTGCCAGCAGCTCTCGTTCGACCGGGACTCCGAACACCGGGGAGCTGTTTTTT. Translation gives CASSSRSTGTPNTGELFF.

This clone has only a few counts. CDR3 amino acids: CASSENFYGYTF. The CDR3 region has the DNA TGTGCCAGCAGTGAAAACTTCTATGGCTACACCTTC. The V call is TRBV6-1, the J call TRBJ1-2; the D is unclear. This CDR3 spans 12 amino acids. Germline CDR1 is MNHNS and CDR2 is SASEGT. Trimming shortened V by 2 bases and J by 4 bases, and 5 bases separated the two germline ends.

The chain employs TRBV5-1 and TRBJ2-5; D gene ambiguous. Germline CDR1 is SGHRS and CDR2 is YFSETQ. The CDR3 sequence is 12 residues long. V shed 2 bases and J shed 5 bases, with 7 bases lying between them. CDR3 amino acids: CASSFPEETQYF. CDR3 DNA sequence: TGCGCCAGCAGCTTCCCGGAGGAGACCCAGTACTTC.

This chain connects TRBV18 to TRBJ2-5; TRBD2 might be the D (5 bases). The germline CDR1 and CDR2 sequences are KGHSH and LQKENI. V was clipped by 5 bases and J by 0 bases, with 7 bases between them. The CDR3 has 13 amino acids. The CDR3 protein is CASSVGNQETQYF. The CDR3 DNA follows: TGTGCCAGCTCAGTCGGGAACCAAGAGACCCAGTACTTC.

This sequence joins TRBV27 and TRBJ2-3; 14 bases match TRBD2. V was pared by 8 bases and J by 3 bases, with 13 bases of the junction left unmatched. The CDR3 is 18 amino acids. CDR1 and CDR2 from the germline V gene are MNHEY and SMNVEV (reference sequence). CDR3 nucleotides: TGTGCCAGCCGCCTTTATAGACTAGCGGGAGGGCCGACAGATACGCAGTATTTT. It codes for CASRLYRLAGGPTDTQYF.

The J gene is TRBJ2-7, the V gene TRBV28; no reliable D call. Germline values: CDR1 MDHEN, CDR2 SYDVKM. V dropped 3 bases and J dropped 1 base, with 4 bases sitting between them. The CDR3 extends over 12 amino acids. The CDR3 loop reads CASSFSSYEQYF. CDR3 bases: TGTGCCAGCAGTTTTTCTTCCTACGAGCAGTACTTC.

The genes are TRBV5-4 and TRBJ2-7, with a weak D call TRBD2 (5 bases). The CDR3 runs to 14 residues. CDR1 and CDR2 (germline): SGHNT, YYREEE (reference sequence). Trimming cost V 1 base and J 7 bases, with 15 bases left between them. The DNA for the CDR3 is TGTGCCAGCAGCTTGCTGGATCGGGGTGGGGAGCAGTACTTC. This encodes CASSLLDRGGEQYF.

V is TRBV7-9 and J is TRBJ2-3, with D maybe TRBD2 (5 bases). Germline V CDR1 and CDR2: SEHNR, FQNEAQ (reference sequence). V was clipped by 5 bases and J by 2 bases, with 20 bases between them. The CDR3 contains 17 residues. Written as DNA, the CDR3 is TGTGCCAGCAGCCCGGGAATACCCAAGTTAGTCACAGATACGCAGTATTTT. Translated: CASSPGIPKLVTDTQYF.

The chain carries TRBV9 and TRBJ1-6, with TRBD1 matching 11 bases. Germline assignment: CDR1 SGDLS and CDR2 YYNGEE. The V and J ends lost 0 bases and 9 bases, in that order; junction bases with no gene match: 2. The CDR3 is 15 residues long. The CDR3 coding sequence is TGTGCCAGCAGCGTAGCCGGGACAGGGGGTTCACCCCTCCACTTT. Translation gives CASSVAGTGGSPLHF.

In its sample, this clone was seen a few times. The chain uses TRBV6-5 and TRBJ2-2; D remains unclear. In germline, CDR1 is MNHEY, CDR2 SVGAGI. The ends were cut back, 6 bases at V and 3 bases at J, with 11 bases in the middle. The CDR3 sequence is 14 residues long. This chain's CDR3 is CASRPPRYTGELFF. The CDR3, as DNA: TGTGCCAGCAGGCCCCCTAGGTACACCGGGGAGCTGTTTTTT.

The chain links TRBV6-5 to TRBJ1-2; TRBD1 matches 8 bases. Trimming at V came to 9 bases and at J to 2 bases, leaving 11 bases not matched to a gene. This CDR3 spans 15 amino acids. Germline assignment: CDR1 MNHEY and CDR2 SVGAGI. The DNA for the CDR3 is TGTGCCAGTCGCCAGTCAAGGACAGGGAACTATGGCTACACCTTC. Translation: CASRQSRTGNYGYTF.

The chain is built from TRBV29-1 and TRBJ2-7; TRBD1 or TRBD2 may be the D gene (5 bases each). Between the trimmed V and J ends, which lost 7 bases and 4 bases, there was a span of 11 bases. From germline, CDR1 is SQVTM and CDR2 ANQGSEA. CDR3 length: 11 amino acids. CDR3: CSAVEGYEQYF. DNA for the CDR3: TGCAGCGCCGTCGAGGGGTACGAGCAGTACTTC.

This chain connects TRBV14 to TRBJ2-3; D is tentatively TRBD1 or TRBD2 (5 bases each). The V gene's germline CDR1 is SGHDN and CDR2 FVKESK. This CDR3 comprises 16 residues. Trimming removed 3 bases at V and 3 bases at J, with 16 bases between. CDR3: CASSQASFWGTDTQYF. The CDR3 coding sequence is TGTGCCAGCAGCCAGGCCTCTTTTTGGGGGACAGATACGCAGTATTTT.

CDR3 amino acids: CASSPNRGRVDYGYTF. CDR3 sequence (DNA): TGTGCCAGCTCACCCAACAGGGGGCGCGTAGACTATGGCTACACCTTC. V gene TRBV18 combines with J gene TRBJ1-2; 9 bases line up with TRBD1. Germline CDR1 reads KGHSH; CDR2 reads LQKENI. The trim removed 3 bases at V and 3 bases at J, leaving 8 bases unmatched. The CDR3 is 16 amino acids.

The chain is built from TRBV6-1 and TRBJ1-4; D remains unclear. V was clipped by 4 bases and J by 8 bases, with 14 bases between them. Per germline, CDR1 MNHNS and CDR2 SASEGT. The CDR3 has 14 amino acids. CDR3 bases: TGTGCCAGCAGTGGAGGCCCCGGGAGAGAAAAACTGTTTTTT. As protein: CASSGGPGREKLFF.